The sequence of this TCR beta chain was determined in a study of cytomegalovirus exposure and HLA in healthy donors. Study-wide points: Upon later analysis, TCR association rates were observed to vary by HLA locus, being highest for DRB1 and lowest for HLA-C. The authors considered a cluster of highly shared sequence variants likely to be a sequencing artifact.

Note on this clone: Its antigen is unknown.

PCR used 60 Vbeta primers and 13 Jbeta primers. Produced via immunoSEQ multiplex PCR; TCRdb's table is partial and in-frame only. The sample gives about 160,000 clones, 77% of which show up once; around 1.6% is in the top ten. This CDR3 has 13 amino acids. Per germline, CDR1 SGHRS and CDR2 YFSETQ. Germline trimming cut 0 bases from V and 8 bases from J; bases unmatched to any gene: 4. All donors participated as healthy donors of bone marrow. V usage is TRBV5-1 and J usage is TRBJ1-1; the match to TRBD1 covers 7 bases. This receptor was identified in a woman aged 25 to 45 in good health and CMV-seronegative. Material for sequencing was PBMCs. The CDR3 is CASSLVRGTEAFF. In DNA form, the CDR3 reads TGCGCCAGCAGCTTGGTCAGGGGGACAGAAGCTTTCTTT.